Listed here are 24 T cell receptor beta chains from one sample, sequenced in a study of shared clonotypes between healthy human individuals. Sequenced by immunoSEQ multiplex PCR; TCRdb stores in-frame clones only, minus some. The table lists roughly 2,500,000 clones, approximately 94% of them singletons. Material: naive CD4+ T cells from PBMCs. Subset here: CD45RA+ positively selected. All receptors come from a man between 18 and 29 years old in good health. Some clones in this sample may be carry-over from other donors' samples.

In its sample, this clone was seen once. V and J are TRBV5-4 and TRBJ2-3, with unresolved D. The germline V gene encodes CDR1 SGHNT and CDR2 YYREEE (reference sequence). The V gene lost 9 bases and the J gene lost 1 base, with 12 bases spanning the gap. This CDR3 has 13 residues. The CDR3 DNA sequence: TGTGCCATACGACCTGGGGGCACAGATACGCAGTATTTT. Its translation is CAIRPGGTDTQYF.

The rearrangement joins TRBV27 to TRBJ1-4; D is uncertain. CDR3 length equals 14 residues. Deletions cut 6 bases from V and 7 bases from J, with 15 bases between. Germline CDR1 and CDR2: MNHEY and SMNVEV (reference sequence). The CDR3 spells CASSRRDSTEKLFF. CDR3 nucleotide sequence: TGTGCCAGCAGCAGGAGGGATTCGACTGAAAAACTGTTTTTT.

The gene calls are TRBV5-1 and TRBJ2-3; D is ambiguous. CDR1 and CDR2 from the germline V gene are SGHRS and YFSETQ. This CDR3 region has 16 residues. Trimming pared 4 bases from V and 2 bases from J, leaving 17 bases between. This chain's CDR3 is CASSASPVRYTDTQYF. For the CDR3, the DNA is TGCGCCAGCAGCGCCTCCCCCGTCCGGTACACAGATACGCAGTATTTT.

The rearrangement uses TRBV10-3 and TRBJ2-1, with a possible D match to TRBD1 (6 bases). CDR3 length: 15 residues. Trimming removed 3 bases at V and 8 bases at J, with 17 bases between. Germline values: CDR1 ENHRY, CDR2 SYGVKD. The CDR3 loop is CAISDGGAPTDEQFF. Here the CDR3 DNA reads TGTGCCATCAGTGATGGGGGCGCTCCGACGGATGAGCAGTTCTTC.

The chain is built from TRBV5-1 and TRBJ2-1; possible D gene TRBD2, 6 bases. This CDR3 contains 16 residues. Trimming stripped 3 bases from V and 0 bases from J, with 13 bases between. CDR1 and CDR2 (germline): SGHRS, YFSETQ. In nucleotides, the CDR3 is TGCGCCAGCAGCTCCTTAGCGGAGAGCTCCTACAATGAGCAGTTCTTC. Amino acids: CASSSLAESSYNEQFF.

The chain has TRBV9 and TRBJ2-7, with TRBD1 identical over 7 bases. The CDR3 has 16 residues. The V gene's germline CDR1 is SGDLS and CDR2 YYNGEE. The V and J ends lost 4 bases and 3 bases, in that order; junction bases with no gene match: 13. CDR3 amino acids: CASSKTPTGSVYEQYF. In DNA form, the CDR3 reads TGTGCCAGCAGCAAAACACCGACAGGGTCTGTCTACGAGCAGTACTTC.

The genes are TRBV4-3 and TRBJ2-3; either TRBD1 or TRBD2 may supply D (5 bases each). The CDR3 is 16 amino acids. In germline, CDR1 is LGHNA, CDR2 YSLEER. Trimming shortened V by 1 base and J by 4 bases, and 15 bases separated the two germline ends. As DNA, the CDR3 is TGCGCCAGCAGCCAAGCCTCTTGGGGGTCCCCAGATACGCAGTATTTT. Protein product: CASSQASWGSPDTQYF.

This clone was observed a single time. The chain couples TRBV6-1 to TRBJ2-7; D is possibly TRBD2 (6 bases). There are 17 residues in the CDR3. With 4 bases removed from V and 5 bases from J, the gap between germline ends came to 24 bases. Germline values: CDR1 MNHNS, CDR2 SASEGT. CDR3 loop: CASSGLRRDPSVDEQYF. In DNA form, the CDR3 reads TGTGCCAGCAGTGGCTTGAGGCGGGACCCGAGTGTGGACGAGCAGTACTTC.

V and J are TRBV10-3 and TRBJ2-5; D remains ambiguous. Per the germline V gene, CDR1 is ENHRY and CDR2 is SYGVKD. Trimming cost V 6 bases and J 1 base, with 12 bases left between them. The CDR3 has 14 residues. Written as DNA, the CDR3 is TGTGCCATCAGCCCCGGCGGAGTCCAAGAGACCCAGTACTTC. Amino acids: CAISPGGVQETQYF.

The rearrangement joins TRBV30 to TRBJ2-5, with 7 bases lining up with TRBD2. Germline V gene data show CDR1 as GTSNPN and CDR2 as SVGIG (reference sequence). This CDR3 region has 13 residues. V was clipped by 2 bases and J by 6 bases; unmatched bases: 6. The CDR3 loop reads CAWSSLARKTQYF. CDR3 nucleotides: TGTGCCTGGAGTTCACTAGCGCGAAAGACCCAGTACTTC.

The count of this clone is one. The chain recombines TRBV5-1 with TRBJ2-1; D is ambiguous. The CDR3 is 14 residues long. Germline loops: CDR1 SGHRS, CDR2 YFSETQ. V lost 8 bases and J 7 bases, leaving 19 bases between the germline ends. The CDR3 loop reads CASSRLSTRNEQFF. Written as DNA, the CDR3 is TGCGCCAGTTCCCGACTGTCGACAAGGAATGAGCAGTTCTTC. Complete variable domain (other parts from reference TRBV5-1 and TRBJ2-1): KAGVTQTPRYLIKTRGQQVTLSCSPISGHRSVSWYQQTPGQGLQFLFEYFSETQRNKGNFPGRFSGRQFSNSRSEMNVSTLELGDSALYLCASSRLSTRNEQFFGPGTRLTVL.

This clone was seen once. The chain links TRBV6-5 to TRBJ1-5; no clear D. Germline V gene sequence: CDR1 MNHEY, CDR2 SVGAGI. The length of the CDR3 is 11 residues. The germline V and J ends were trimmed by 5 bases and 9 bases, with 8 bases remaining between them. The CDR3 nucleotides read TGTGCCAGCAGTCCGTCCGGGCCCCAGCATTTT. Translation: CASSPSGPQHF.

In DNA, the CDR3 is TGTGCCAGCAGTTACTCGGCAACCCCTGAAAAACTGTTTTTT. Translating it yields CASSYSATPEKLFF. J is TRBJ1-4 and V is TRBV6-6; the D is unclear. Germline V gives CDR1 MNHNY, CDR2 SVGAGI (reference sequence). Trimming pared 0 bases from V and 7 bases from J, leaving 9 bases between. The CDR3 has 14 residues.

V is TRBV28 and J is TRBJ2-2, with TRBD2 matching 10 bases. Trimming at V came to 8 bases and at J to 6 bases, leaving 9 bases not matched to a gene. Germline loops: CDR1 MDHEN, CDR2 SYDVKM. The CDR3 loop spans 15 amino acids. The CDR3 protein is CASLYSGRSAGELFF. CDR3 nucleotides: TGTGCCAGCTTGTATAGCGGGAGGTCTGCCGGGGAGCTGTTTTTT.

The genes are TRBV5-1 and TRBJ2-4; 8 positions agree with TRBD1. The V gene's germline CDR1 is SGHRS and CDR2 YFSETQ. J lost 0 bases, V lost 7 bases, and 9 bases had no gene match. The CDR3 runs to 16 residues. CDR3 protein: CASSIRTGLAKNIQYF. CDR3 nucleotide sequence: TGCGCCAGCTCAATCCGGACAGGGTTAGCCAAAAACATTCAGTACTTC.

As concerns this clone: This same CDR3 is encoded by further DNA sequences in the sample. The chain is built from TRBV7-2 and TRBJ1-4, with TRBD1 as a possible D gene (5 bases). Between the trimmed V and J ends, which lost 2 bases and 8 bases, there was a span of 15 bases. The CDR3 is made up of 15 amino acids. Germline V CDR1 and CDR2: SGHTA, FQGNSA. The CDR3 nucleotides are TGTGCCAGCAGCTTATTAGGGCAGGGAGGAGAAAAACTGTTTTTT. It yields the protein CASSLLGQGGEKLFF.

The chain recombines TRBV28 with TRBJ1-5, with TRBD1 as a possible D gene (6 bases). V lost 2 bases and J 8 bases, leaving 7 bases between the germline ends. The CDR3 totals 12 residues. Germline V lookup: CDR1 MDHEN, CDR2 SYDVKM. The DNA of the CDR3 is TGTGCCAGCAGTTTACAGGGGAAGCCCCAGCATTTT. The encoded protein is CASSLQGKPQHF. The full variable domain, completed using reference TRBV28 and TRBJ1-5, is DVKVTQSSRYLVKRTGEKVFLECVQDMDHENMFWYRQDPGLGLRLIYFSYDVKMKEKGDIPEGYSVSREKKERFSLILESASTNQTSMYLCASSLQGKPQHFGDGTRLSIL.

V is TRBV2 and J is TRBJ1-1; D perhaps matches TRBD1 (5 bases). This CDR3 has 14 amino acids. V dropped 5 bases and J dropped 1 base, with 11 bases sitting between them. Looked up from germline, CDR1 is SNHLY and CDR2 is FYNNEI. CDR3 loop: CASSPRVQNTEAFF. In nucleotides, the CDR3 is TGTGCCAGCAGTCCCAGGGTCCAGAACACTGAAGCTTTCTTT.

On this clone: Within the sample, other DNA sequences also encode this same CDR3. The V and J genes are TRBV2 and TRBJ2-7; 10 bases are a match to TRBD1. The V gene's germline CDR1 is SNHLY and CDR2 FYNNEI. J gave up 3 bases and V 6 bases, and 5 bases lay outside the gene matches. The CDR3 extends over 14 amino acids. CDR3 residues: CASSRQGAGYEQYF. The DNA for the CDR3 is TGTGCCAGCAGCAGACAGGGGGCGGGCTACGAGCAGTACTTC.

The CDR3, as DNA: TGTGCCAGCAGTTATAGGCCTAGCGGAATCCAAGAGACCCAGTACTTC. It translates to CASSYRPSGIQETQYF. The V gene is TRBV6-5, the J gene TRBJ2-5, with 7 bases fitting TRBD2. With 3 bases clipped from V and 1 base from J, the junction kept 8 bases outside the gene matches. CDR1 is MNHEY and CDR2 is SVGAGI in the germline V gene. The CDR3 is 16 residues long.

The chain joins TRBV7-2 to TRBJ2-3, with 13 bases matching TRBD2. This CDR3 contains 16 residues. Germline CDR1 reads SGHTA; CDR2 reads FQGNSA. Germline trimming cut 4 bases from V and 2 bases from J; bases unmatched to any gene: 3. The CDR3 region is CASSYGTSGATDTQYF. The CDR3, as DNA: TGTGCCAGCAGCTATGGGACTAGCGGGGCCACAGATACGCAGTATTTT.

CDR3 residues: CASSLTGLRPNYGYTF. The CDR3 DNA is TGCGCCAGCAGCCTGACAGGCCTCCGGCCTAACTATGGCTACACCTTC. The gene calls are TRBV5-1 and TRBJ1-2, with D maybe TRBD1 (6 bases). The germline CDR1 and CDR2 sequences are SGHRS and YFSETQ. V lost 4 bases, J lost 0 bases, and 16 bases lay in between. The CDR3 runs 16 residues.

The V and J genes are TRBV5-1 and TRBJ1-4, with D tentatively TRBD1 (5 bases). Germline V gene sequence: CDR1 SGHRS, CDR2 YFSETQ. This CDR3 has 15 residues. Trimming cost V 5 bases and J 0 bases, with 11 bases left between them. CDR3 residues: CASREGAATNEKLFF. The CDR3 bases are TGCGCCAGCAGAGAAGGGGCTGCAACTAATGAAAAACTGTTTTTT.

Concerning this clone: This sample includes further DNA sequences coding for the same CDR3. The genes are TRBV18 and TRBJ1-3; D not resolved. The CDR3 has 14 residues. Germline loops: CDR1 KGHSH, CDR2 LQKENI. V was clipped by 2 bases and J by 0 bases, with 5 bases between them. DNA of the CDR3: TGTGCCAGCTCACCAACCAGCTCTGGAAACACCATATATTTT. The encoded protein is CASSPTSSGNTIYF. Together with reference TRBV18 and TRBJ1-3, the CDR3 gives the full variable domain: NAGVMQNPRHLVRRRGQEARLRCSPMKGHSHVYWYRQLPEEGLKFMVYLQKENIIDESGMPKERFSAEFPKEGPSILRIQQVVRGDSAAYFCASSPTSSGNTIYFGEGSWLTVV.